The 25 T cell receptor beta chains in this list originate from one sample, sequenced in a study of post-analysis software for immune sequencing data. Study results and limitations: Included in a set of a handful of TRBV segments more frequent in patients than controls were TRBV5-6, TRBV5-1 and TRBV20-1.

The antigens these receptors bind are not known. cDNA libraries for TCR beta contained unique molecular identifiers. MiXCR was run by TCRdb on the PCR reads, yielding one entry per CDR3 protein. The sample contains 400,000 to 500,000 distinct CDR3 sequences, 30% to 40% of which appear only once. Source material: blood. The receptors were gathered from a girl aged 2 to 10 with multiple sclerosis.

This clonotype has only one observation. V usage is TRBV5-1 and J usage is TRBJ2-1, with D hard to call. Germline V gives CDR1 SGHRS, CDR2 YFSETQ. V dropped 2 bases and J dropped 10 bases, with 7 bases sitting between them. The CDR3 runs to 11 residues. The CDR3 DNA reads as TGCGCCAGCAGCTTTGAAGCGGAGCAGTTCTTC. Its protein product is CASSFEAEQFF. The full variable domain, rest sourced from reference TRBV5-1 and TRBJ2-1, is KAGVTQTPRYLIKTRGQQVTLSCSPISGHRSVSWYQQTPGQGLQFLFEYFSETQRNKGNFPGRFSGRQFSNSRSEMNVSTLELGDSALYLCASSFEAEQFFGPGTRLTVL.

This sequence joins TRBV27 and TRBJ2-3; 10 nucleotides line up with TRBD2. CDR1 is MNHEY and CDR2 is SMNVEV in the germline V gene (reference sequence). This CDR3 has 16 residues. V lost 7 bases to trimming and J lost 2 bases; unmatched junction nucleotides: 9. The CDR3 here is CASNPWGLAITDTQYF. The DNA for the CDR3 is TGTGCCAGCAACCCTTGGGGACTAGCGATCACAGATACGCAGTATTTT.

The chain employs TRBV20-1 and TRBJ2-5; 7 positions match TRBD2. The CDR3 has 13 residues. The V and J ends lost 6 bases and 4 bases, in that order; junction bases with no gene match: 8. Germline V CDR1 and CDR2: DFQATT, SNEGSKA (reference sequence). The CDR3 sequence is CSAGGSPRETQYF. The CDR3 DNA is TGCAGTGCGGGGGGGAGCCCCAGAGAGACCCAGTACTTC.

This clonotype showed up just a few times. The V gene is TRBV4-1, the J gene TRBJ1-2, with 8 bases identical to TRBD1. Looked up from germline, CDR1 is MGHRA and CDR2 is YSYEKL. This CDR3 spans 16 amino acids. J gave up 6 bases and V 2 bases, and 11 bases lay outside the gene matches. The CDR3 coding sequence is TGCGCCAGCAGCCAACAGGACAGGGAGGCGAAGAATGGCTACACCTTC. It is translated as CASSQQDREAKNGYTF.

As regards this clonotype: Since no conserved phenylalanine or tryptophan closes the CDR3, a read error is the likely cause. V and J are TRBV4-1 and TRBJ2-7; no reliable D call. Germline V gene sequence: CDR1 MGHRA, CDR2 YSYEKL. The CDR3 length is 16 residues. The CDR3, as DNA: TGCGTCAGCAGCCAAGCAGCCCACCCCTCCCCCTACGAGCAGTACTTA. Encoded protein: CVSSQAAHPSPYEQYL.

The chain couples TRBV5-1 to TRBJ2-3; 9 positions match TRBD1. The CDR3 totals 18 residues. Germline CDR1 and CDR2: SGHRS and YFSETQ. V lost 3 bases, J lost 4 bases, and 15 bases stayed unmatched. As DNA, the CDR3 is TGCGCCAGCAGCTCAGGACAGGGGAAGGAAGTCTTCGCAGATACGCAGTATTTT. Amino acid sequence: CASSSGQGKEVFADTQYF.

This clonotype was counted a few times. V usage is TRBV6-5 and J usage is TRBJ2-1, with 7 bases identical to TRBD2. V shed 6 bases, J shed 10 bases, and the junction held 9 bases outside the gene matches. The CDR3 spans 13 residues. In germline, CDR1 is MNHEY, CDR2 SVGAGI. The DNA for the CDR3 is TGTGCCAGCAGCCGACTAGCTGCCCGAGAGCAGTTCTTC. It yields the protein CASSRLAAREQFF.

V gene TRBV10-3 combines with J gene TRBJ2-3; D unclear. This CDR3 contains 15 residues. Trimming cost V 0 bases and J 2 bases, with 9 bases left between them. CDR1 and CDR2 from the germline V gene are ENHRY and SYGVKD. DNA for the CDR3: TGTGCCATCAGTGAGTCCCTGGCCGTCACAGATACGCAGTATTTT. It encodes CAISESLAVTDTQYF.

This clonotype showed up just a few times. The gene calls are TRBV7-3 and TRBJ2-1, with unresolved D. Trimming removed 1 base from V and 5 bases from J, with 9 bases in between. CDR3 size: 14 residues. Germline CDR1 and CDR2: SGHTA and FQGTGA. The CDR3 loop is CASSLRQSDNEQFF. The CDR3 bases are TGTGCCAGCAGCTTAAGGCAGTCGGACAATGAGCAGTTCTTC.

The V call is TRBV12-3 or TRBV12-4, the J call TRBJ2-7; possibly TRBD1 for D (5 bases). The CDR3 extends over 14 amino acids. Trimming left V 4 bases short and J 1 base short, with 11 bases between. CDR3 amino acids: CASSSGYRSYEQYF. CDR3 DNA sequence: TGTGCCAGCAGTTCCGGTTACAGGTCCTACGAGCAGTACTTC.

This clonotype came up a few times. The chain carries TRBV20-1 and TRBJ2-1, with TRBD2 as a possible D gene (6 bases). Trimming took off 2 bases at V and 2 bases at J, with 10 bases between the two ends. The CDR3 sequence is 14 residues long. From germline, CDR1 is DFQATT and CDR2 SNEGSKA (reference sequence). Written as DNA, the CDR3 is TGCAGTGCTAGACCGGGACTCGCCTACAATGAGCAGTTCTTC. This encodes CSARPGLAYNEQFF.

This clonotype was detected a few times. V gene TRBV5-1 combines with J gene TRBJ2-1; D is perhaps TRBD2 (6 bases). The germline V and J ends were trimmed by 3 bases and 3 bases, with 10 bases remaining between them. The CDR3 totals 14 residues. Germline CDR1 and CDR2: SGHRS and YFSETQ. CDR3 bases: TGCGCCAGCAGCTCATCCGGGAGCTACAATGAGCAGTTCTTC. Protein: CASSSSGSYNEQFF.

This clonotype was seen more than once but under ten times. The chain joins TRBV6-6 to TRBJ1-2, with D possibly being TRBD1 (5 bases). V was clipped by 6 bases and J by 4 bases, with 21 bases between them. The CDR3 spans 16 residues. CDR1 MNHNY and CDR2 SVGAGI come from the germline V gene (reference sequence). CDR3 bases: TGTGCCAGCAGGGACCAGGGAGGCAGGATCGCCTATGGCTACACCTTC. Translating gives CASRDQGGRIAYGYTF.

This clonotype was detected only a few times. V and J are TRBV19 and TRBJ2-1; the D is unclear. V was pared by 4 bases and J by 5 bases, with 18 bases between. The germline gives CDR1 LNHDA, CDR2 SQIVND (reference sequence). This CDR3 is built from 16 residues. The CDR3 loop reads CASSSTNAAVNNEQFF. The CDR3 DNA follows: TGTGCCAGTAGTAGTACCAATGCCGCGGTAAACAATGAGCAGTTCTTC.

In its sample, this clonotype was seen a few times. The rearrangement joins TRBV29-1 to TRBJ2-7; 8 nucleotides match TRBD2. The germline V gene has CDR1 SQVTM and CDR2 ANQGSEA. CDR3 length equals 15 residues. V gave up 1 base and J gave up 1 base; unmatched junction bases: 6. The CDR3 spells CSVEGRGEESYEQYF. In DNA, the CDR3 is TGCAGCGTTGAAGGGCGGGGGGAAGAGTCCTACGAGCAGTACTTC.

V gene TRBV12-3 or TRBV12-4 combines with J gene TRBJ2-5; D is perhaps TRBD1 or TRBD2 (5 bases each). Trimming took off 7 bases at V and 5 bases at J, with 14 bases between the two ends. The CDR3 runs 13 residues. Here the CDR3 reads CASTLHGTETQYF. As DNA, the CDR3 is TGTGCCAGCACGCTCCACGGGACCGAGACCCAGTACTTC.

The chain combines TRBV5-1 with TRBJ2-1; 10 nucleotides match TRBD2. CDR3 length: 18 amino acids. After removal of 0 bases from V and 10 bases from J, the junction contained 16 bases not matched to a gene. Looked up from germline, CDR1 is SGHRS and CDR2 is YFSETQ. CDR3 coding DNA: TGCGCCAGCAGCTTGGGGCCCTTCCTAGCGGGGGATTCTCCCGAGCAGTTCTTC. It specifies CASSLGPFLAGDSPEQFF.

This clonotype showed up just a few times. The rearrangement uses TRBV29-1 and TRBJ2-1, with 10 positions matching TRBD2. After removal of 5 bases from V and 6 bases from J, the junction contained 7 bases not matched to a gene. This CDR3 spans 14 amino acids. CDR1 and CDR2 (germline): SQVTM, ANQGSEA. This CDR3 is CSVLGTSGANEQFF. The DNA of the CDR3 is TGCAGCGTTTTGGGTACTAGCGGGGCCAATGAGCAGTTCTTC.

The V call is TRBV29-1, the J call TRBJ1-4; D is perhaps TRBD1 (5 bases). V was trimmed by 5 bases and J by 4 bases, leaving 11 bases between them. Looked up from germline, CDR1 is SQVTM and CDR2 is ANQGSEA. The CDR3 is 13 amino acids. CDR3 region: CSVRGVGNEKLFF. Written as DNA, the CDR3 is TGCAGCGTTCGAGGGGTAGGTAATGAAAAACTGTTTTTT. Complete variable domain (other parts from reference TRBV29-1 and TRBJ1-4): SAVISQKPSRDICQRGTSLTIQCQVDSQVTMMFWYRQQPGQSLTLIATANQGSEATYESGFVIDKFPISRPNLTFSTLTVSNMSPEDSSIYLCSVRGVGNEKLFFGSGTQLSVL.

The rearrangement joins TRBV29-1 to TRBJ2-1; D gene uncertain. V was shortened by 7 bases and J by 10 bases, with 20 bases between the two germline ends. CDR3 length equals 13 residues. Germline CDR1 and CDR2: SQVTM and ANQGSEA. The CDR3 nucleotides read TGCAGCGCTGGTGCTAGTGGCTCTTTGGAGCAGTTCTTC. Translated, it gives CSAGASGSLEQFF.

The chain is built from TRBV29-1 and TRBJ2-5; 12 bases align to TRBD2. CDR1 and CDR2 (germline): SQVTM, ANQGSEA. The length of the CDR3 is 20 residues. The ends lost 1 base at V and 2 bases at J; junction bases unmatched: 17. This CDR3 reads CSVEGELAGGPPLIQETQYF. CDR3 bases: TGCAGCGTTGAAGGGGAACTAGCGGGAGGACCGCCTTTGATTCAAGAGACCCAGTACTTC.

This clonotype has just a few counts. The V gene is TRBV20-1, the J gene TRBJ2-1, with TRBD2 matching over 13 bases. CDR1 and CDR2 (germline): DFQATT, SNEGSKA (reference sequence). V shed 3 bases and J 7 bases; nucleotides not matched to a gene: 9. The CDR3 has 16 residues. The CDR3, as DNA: TGCAGTGCTAGGGGGACTAGCGGGACGTCTGAGAATGAGCAGTTCTTC. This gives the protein CSARGTSGTSENEQFF.

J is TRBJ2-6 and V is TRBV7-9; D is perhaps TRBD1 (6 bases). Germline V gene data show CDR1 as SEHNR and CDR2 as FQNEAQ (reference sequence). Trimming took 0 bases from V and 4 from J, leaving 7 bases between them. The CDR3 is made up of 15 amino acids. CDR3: CASSLAGTGANVLTF. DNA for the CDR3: TGTGCCAGCAGCTTAGCTGGGACAGGGGCCAACGTCCTGACTTTC.

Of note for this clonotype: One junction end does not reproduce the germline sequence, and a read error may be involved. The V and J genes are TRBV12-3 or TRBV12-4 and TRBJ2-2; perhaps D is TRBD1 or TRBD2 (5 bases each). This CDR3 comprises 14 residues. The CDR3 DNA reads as TGTGCCAGCAGCTTGCAGGGTTGCACCGGGGAGCGGTTTTTT. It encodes CASSLQGCTGERFF.

The CDR3 DNA sequence: TGTGCCAGCAGTGAATCAGGCGGGGGAACCTACGAGCAGTACTTC. The encoded protein is CASSESGGGTYEQYF. The rearrangement joins TRBV25-1 to TRBJ2-7, with 7 bases fitting TRBD2. The CDR3 extends over 15 amino acids. Unmatched junction bases numbered 5, after V lost 1 base and J lost 2 bases. Per the germline V gene, CDR1 is MGHDK and CDR2 is SYGVNS.